This T cell receptor beta chain was observed in a study of cytomegalovirus exposure and HLA in healthy donors (TCRdb year 2017). Study-wide context: According to a later analysis, one platform produced both the 110 or so validation repertoires and the 666 repertoires of the first cohort. Besides the first cohort of hundreds of subjects, a separate validation cohort made up of 120 different subjects was used. The aim of the study was to test whether cataloging public T cell receptors could identify signatures of past pathogen exposure. The study combined high-throughput TCR immunosequencing, statistical association of individual TCRs with disease status, and machine learning to predict cytomegalovirus infection status. What the research found in general, with its limitations: The classifier was reported to diagnose cytomegalovirus status with high specificity and sensitivity in both the original cohort and the validation cohort. Subsequent analysis determined that TCRs grouped into clusters in the first cohort also showed a tendency toward co-occurrence across the 120 or so validation repertoires, and approximately 93% of cluster scores exceeded 0. While some public TCRs were present in many individuals, most TCR sequences turned up only very rarely across donors. The study gave a list of roughly 150 TCR beta chains associated with cytomegalovirus. A later analysis had no HLA typing for the validation cohort, so co-occurrence there was scored across all 130 or so repertoires. In vitro tests confirmed that three of the cytomegalovirus-associated TCR beta chains recognize cytomegalovirus antigens. The authors suggested that the approach could potentially be generalized to other disease states and immunological phenotypes.

The sample holds one count of this clone. Its antigen remains unidentified. Nothing much larger sits one base from this clone, and base qualities are not available. The receptor library was made with the immunoSEQ multiplex PCR assay. Turning to the authors' computational methods: A statistical classification framework was built for diagnosing cytomegalovirus status from the catalog of TCR beta chain sequences. Here the immuneACCESS table is served through TCRdb, limited to in-frame sequences with V and J called. Missing clones are a known gap in these copies; in checked studies unresolved V genes cover under half, and the rest lacks a known reason. D and trimming come from the DNA, and the V and J calls and clone size come from that table. The sample records 150,000 to 200,000 clones, about 80% of which are singletons. Around 6.7% of the sample comes from the top ten. The donors belonged to the validation cohort of around 130 subjects, which was separate from the 666-subject first cohort.

Trimming takes 5 bases from V and 0 bases from J, and the germline ends sit 14 bases apart. From a lookup of the germline V gene, CDR1 and CDR2 are MGHRA and YSYEKL. From the cysteine through the phenylalanine, the CDR3 covers 17 amino acids. The entry retains the CDR3 DNA only, 51 bases that are in frame from base 1. The chain is assembled from TRBV4-1 and TRBJ2-6; a weak D assignment points to TRBD1 (6 bases agree). This receptor was identified in a man aged 18 to 29 in good health and CMV-seropositive. The sample consisted of PBMCs. The DNA is TGCGCCAGCAGCTATAGACAGGACATCTCTGGGGCCAACGTCCTGACTTTC. Protein translation: CASSYRQDISGANVLTF.